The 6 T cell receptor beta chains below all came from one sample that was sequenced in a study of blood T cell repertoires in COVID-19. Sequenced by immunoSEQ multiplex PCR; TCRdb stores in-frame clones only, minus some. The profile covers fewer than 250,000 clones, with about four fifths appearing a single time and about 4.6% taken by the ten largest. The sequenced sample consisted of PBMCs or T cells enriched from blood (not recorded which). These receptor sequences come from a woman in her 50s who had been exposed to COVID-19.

CDR3 region: CASSSSGRRANEQFF. CDR3 in DNA: TGTGCCAGCAGCTCCTCGGGGAGAAGGGCCAATGAGCAGTTCTTC. V gene TRBV6-5 combines with J gene TRBJ2-1; D possibly corresponds to TRBD2 (5 bases). There are 15 residues in the CDR3. V lost 6 bases, J lost 6 bases, and 18 bases lay in between. The germline CDR1 and CDR2 sequences are MNHEY and SVGAGI.

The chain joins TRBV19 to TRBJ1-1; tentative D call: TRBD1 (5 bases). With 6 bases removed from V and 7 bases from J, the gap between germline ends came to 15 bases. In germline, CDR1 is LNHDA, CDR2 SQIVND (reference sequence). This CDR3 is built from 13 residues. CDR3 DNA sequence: TGTGCCAGTAGGGAGCAGGGTCGCGGTGAAGCTTTCTTT. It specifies CASREQGRGEAFF. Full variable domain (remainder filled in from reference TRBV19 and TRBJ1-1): DGGITQSPKYLFRKEGQNVTLSCEQNLNHDAMYWYRQDPGQGLRLIYYSQIVNDFQKGDIAEGYSVSREKKESFPLTVTSAQKNPTAFYLCASREQGRGEAFFGQGTRLTVV.

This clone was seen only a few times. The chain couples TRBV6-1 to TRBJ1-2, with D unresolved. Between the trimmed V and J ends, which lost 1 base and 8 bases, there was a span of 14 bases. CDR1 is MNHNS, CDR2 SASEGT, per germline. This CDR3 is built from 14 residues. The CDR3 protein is CASSEVGLPAGYTF. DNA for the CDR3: TGTGCCAGCAGTGAAGTTGGACTGCCTGCGGGCTACACCTTC.

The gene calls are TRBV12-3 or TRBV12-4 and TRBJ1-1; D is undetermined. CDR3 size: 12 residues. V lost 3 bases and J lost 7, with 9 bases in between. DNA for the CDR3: TGTGCCAGCAGTTTCTCTGCCGGTGAAGCTTTCTTT. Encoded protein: CASSFSAGEAFF.

CDR3 DNA: TGTGCCAGCTCGGGGCAGGGGGCTGGAGAGTCCGGCTACACCTTC. It specifies CASSGQGAGESGYTF. This chain uses TRBV27 with TRBJ1-2; TRBD1 matches at 8 bases. V shed 8 bases, J shed 8 bases, and the junction held 16 bases outside the gene matches. This CDR3 comprises 15 residues. Germline V gene lookup returns CDR1 MNHEY and CDR2 SMNVEV (reference sequence).

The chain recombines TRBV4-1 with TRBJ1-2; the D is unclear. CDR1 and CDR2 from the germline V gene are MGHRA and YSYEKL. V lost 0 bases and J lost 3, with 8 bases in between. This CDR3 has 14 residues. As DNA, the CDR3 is TGCGCCAGCAGCCAAGATGGGCGGGACTATGGCTACACCTTC. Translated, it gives CASSQDGRDYGYTF.